A selection of T cell receptor beta chains follows, all from one sample in a study of cytomegalovirus exposure and HLA in healthy donors. Repertoires were generated with immunoSEQ multiplex PCR, while TCRdb's copy carries only in-frame clones and drops some. The sample has roughly 150,000 clones; approximately 79% are singletons. Material for sequencing was PBMCs. The receptors come from a woman between 50 and 59 years old in good health and CMV-seropositive. The CDR3 runs from the conserved cysteine through the conserved F or W. A D gene is named only where the DNA matches it firmly.

V gene: TRBV29-1
D gene: TRBD2
J gene: TRBJ2-1
CDR3 length: 17
CDR3 protein: CSVEGLAGGSSYNEQFF

V gene: TRBV4-1
D gene: NA
J gene: TRBJ2-7
CDR3 length: 13
CDR3 protein: CASSQVGWDEQYF

V gene: TRBV5-1
D gene: NA
J gene: TRBJ1-4
CDR3 length: 14
CDR3 protein: CASSLGGLGEKLFF

V gene: TRBV28
D gene: TRBD1
J gene: TRBJ1-2
CDR3 length: 15
CDR3 protein: CASTLGTGLRRGYTF

V gene: TRBV6-5
D gene: NA
J gene: TRBJ2-3
CDR3 length: 15
CDR3 protein: CASSYSNGRTDTQYF

V gene: TRBV5-1
D gene: NA
J gene: TRBJ1-1
CDR3 length: 15
CDR3 protein: CASSLGQTRGTEAFF

V gene: TRBV13
D gene: TRBD1
J gene: TRBJ1-4
CDR3 length: 14
CDR3 protein: CASSLSGRTGGLFF

V gene: TRBV7-8
D gene: NA
J gene: TRBJ2-2
CDR3 length: 11
CDR3 protein: CASRRNGELFF

V gene: TRBV10-3
D gene: TRBD1
J gene: TRBJ1-5
CDR3 length: 16
CDR3 protein: CAISDRTGHNNQPQHF

V gene: TRBV18
D gene: TRBD1
J gene: TRBJ1-2
CDR3 length: 16
CDR3 protein: CASSPAVRGRFYGYTF